Listed here are 29 T cell receptor beta chains from one sample, sequenced in a study of human T cells and chemical hapten exposure. The time point: patch test 1, 2 weeks after DPC sensitization. Treatment here: therapeutic diphenylcyclopropenone sensitization with weekly scalp DPC. Using its own MiXCR run on the RACE reads, TCRdb lists one record per CDR3 protein. The profile shows 300,000 to 450,000 distinct CDR3 sequences, 4% to 5.5% of them singletons. Sequenced material: whole blood, taken in connection with sensitization to the hapten diphenylcyclopropenone (DPC). The receptors come from a woman aged 45-65 years with alopecia areata. Some clones in this sample may be carry-over from other donors' samples.

This chain uses TRBV5-5 with TRBJ2-7; D gene unclear. The CDR3 length is 13 residues. Germline V CDR1 and CDR2: SGHKS, YYEKEE (reference sequence). V shed 1 base and J shed 2 bases, with 7 bases lying between them. CDR3 loop: CASSLHGTYEQYF. The DNA of the CDR3 is TGTGCCAGCAGCTTGCACGGCACCTACGAGCAGTACTTC. The variable domain in full, completed from reference TRBV5-5 and TRBJ2-7, reads DAGVTQSPTHLIKTRGQQVTLRCSPISGHKSVSWYQQVLGQGPQFIFQYYEKEERGRGNFPDRFSARQFPNYSSELNVNALLLGDSALYLCASSLHGTYEQYFGPGTRLTVT.

This clonotype turned up a few times. The genes are TRBV29-1 and TRBJ1-6; the match to TRBD1 covers 9 bases. Germline V gives CDR1 SQVTM, CDR2 ANQGSEA. V gave up 4 bases and J gave up 13 bases; unmatched junction bases: 8. CDR3 size: 13 residues. CDR3 sequence (DNA): TGCAGCGTTGTGGAGACAGGGGGTGCGCCCCTCCACTTT. Residues: CSVVETGGAPLHF.

As to this clonotype: The junction and the germline gene differ at one end; a read error may be behind it. The rearrangement links TRBV11-3 to TRBJ2-1; 7 bases align to TRBD1. CDR1 and CDR2 (germline): SGHNT, YENEEA. CDR3 size: 15 residues. The CDR3 protein is CASSPSGGSYNEQSF. The CDR3 DNA reads TGTGCCAGCAGCCCTTCAGGGGGATCCTACAATGAGCAGTCCTTC.

This clonotype has a handful of counts. This chain links TRBV7-9 with TRBJ2-7, with a weak D call TRBD1 (5 bases). This CDR3 spans 13 amino acids. V was cut by 4 bases and J by 2 bases, with 9 bases left in between. The germline CDR1 and CDR2 sequences are SEHNR and FQNEAQ (reference sequence). This CDR3 is CASSSRQTYEQYF. The CDR3 DNA follows: TGTGCCAGCAGCTCACGACAGACCTACGAGCAGTACTTC.

A remark on this clonotype: This may be a read error: a much more frequent sequence differs by one nucleotide. This chain joins TRBV6-5 and TRBJ2-3; 12 nucleotides match TRBD2. Trimming took 6 bases from V and 3 from J; bases not matched to a gene: 4. CDR1 MNHEY and CDR2 SVGAGI come from the germline V gene. There are 15 residues in the CDR3. The CDR3 nucleotides are TGTGCCAGCAGACTAGCGGGGGGTAGGACAGATACGCAGTATTTT. Amino acid sequence: CASRLAGGRTDTQYF.

The chain recombines TRBV28 with TRBJ1-5; no firm D call. CDR3 size: 15 residues. Trimming took off 1 base at V and 3 bases at J, with 10 bases between the two ends. Germline CDR1 is MDHEN and CDR2 is SYDVKM. This CDR3 is CASSLYRTPNQPQHF. CDR3 nucleotide sequence: TGTGCCAGCAGTTTATATAGGACCCCCAATCAGCCCCAGCATTTT.

This clonotype was observed many times. J is TRBJ1-5 and V is TRBV7-8, with D possibly matching TRBD1 (5 bases). The CDR3 runs to 16 residues. Between the trimmed V and J ends, which lost 5 bases and 3 bases, there was a span of 17 bases. CDR1 SGHVS and CDR2 FQNEAQ come from the germline V gene. CDR3 coding DNA: TGTGCCAGCAGCCCAGAGTGGGGGGTTTCCAATCAGCCCCAGCATTTT. Its protein is CASSPEWGVSNQPQHF.

This clonotype showed up many times. V is TRBV20-1 and J is TRBJ1-1; D remains unclear. Germline V gene data show CDR1 as DFQATT and CDR2 as SNEGSKA (reference sequence). Between the trimmed V and J ends, which lost 6 bases and 7 bases, there was a span of 15 bases. The CDR3 length is 12 residues. In DNA form, the CDR3 reads TGCAGTGCCAGGCTCGGGGAGTTTGAAGCTTTCTTT. Translated, it gives CSARLGEFEAFF.

This clonotype was recorded many times. The chain recombines TRBV20-1 with TRBJ1-5; no clear D. The CDR3 spans 14 residues. Per germline, CDR1 DFQATT and CDR2 SNEGSKA (reference sequence). Trimming shortened V by 5 bases and J by 2 bases, and 13 bases separated the two germline ends. The CDR3 DNA is TGCAGTGCTTCCACAACGTCAGGCAATCAGCCCCAGCATTTT. Encoded protein: CSASTTSGNQPQHF.

The rearrangement joins TRBV29-1 to TRBJ1-3, with D tentatively TRBD1 (6 bases). Germline V gene data show CDR1 as SQVTM and CDR2 as ANQGSEA. V lost 4 bases to trimming and J lost 4 bases, with 11 bases between them. This CDR3 contains 13 residues. In DNA form, the CDR3 reads TGCAGCGTTGCAGGGACAAGCGGAAACACCATATATTTT. Its translation: CSVAGTSGNTIYF.

This clonotype was seen at least ten times. The V gene is TRBV6-2 or TRBV6-3, the J gene TRBJ2-3; D remains unclear. Germline CDR1 is MNHEY and CDR2 is SVGEGT. The CDR3 has 15 residues. V lost 6 bases and J 2 bases, leaving 15 bases between the germline ends. The CDR3 is CASSPLNGYTDTQYF. The CDR3, as DNA: TGTGCCAGCAGCCCCCTAAACGGATACACAGATACGCAGTATTTT.

The chain couples TRBV7-9 to TRBJ2-7; 7 nucleotides line up with TRBD1. The J segment lost 6 bases and the V segment lost 4 bases, leaving 3 bases of the junction unmatched. The CDR3 is 12 residues long. Per germline, CDR1 SEHNR and CDR2 FQNEAQ (reference sequence). The CDR3 region is CASSSAGGEQYF. In nucleotides, the CDR3 is TGTGCCAGCAGCTCAGCAGGGGGCGAGCAGTACTTC.

The table lists this clonotype with many counts. V is TRBV20-1 and J is TRBJ1-2, with D hard to call. CDR1 DFQATT and CDR2 SNEGSKA come from the germline V gene (reference sequence). The CDR3 loop spans 13 amino acids. V lost 0 bases, J lost 3 bases, and 8 bases lay in between. CDR3 in amino acids: CSARDGSHYGYTF. Written as DNA, the CDR3 is TGCAGTGCTAGAGATGGCAGCCACTATGGCTACACCTTC.

This clonotype was found many times. This chain joins TRBV25-1 and TRBJ2-1, with 7 bases aligning to TRBD1. CDR1 MGHDK and CDR2 SYGVNS come from the germline V gene. The CDR3 spans 13 residues. After removal of 10 bases from V and 6 bases from J, the junction contained 9 bases not matched to a gene. The CDR3 is CATRQGRGNEQFF. Here the CDR3 DNA reads TGTGCCACCCGACAGGGTAGGGGCAATGAGCAGTTCTTC.

This clonotype occurred a few times. This chain uses TRBV20-1 with TRBJ1-2; D might be TRBD1 (5 bases). The CDR3 has 12 residues. The V end lost 5 bases, the J end lost 4 bases, and 11 bases lay between the germline ends. The V gene's germline CDR1 is DFQATT and CDR2 SNEGSKA (reference sequence). The CDR3 sequence is CSAAGHLYGYTF. The CDR3 DNA sequence: TGCAGTGCTGCCGGACACCTCTATGGCTACACCTTC.

This clonotype was seen at least ten times. This chain joins TRBV6-6 and TRBJ1-5; D remains unclear. The germline V and J ends were trimmed by 7 bases and 6 bases, with 13 bases remaining between them. Germline V lookup: CDR1 MNHNY, CDR2 SVGAGI (reference sequence). This CDR3 region has 13 residues. The CDR3 sequence: CASTLYRGQPQHF. CDR3 sequence (DNA): TGTGCCAGCACCTTGTATCGGGGTCAGCCCCAGCATTTT.

In its sample, this clonotype was seen many times. V and J are TRBV5-4 and TRBJ2-7, with 7 bases lining up with TRBD1. From germline, CDR1 is SGHNT and CDR2 YYREEE (reference sequence). Trimming took 4 bases from V and 5 from J; bases not matched to a gene: 12. The CDR3 consists of 15 residues. CDR3 bases: TGTGCCAGCAGCGCACCGGACAGGCTCAGGGACGAGCAGTACTTC. It encodes CASSAPDRLRDEQYF.

This clonotype was seen ten or more times. This chain uses TRBV7-9 with TRBJ2-3, with D unclear. Deletions cut 5 bases from V and 5 bases from J, with 8 bases between. Germline CDR1 is SEHNR and CDR2 is FQNEAQ (reference sequence). The CDR3 runs to 12 residues. This chain's CDR3 is CASSGDGDTQYF. CDR3 in DNA: TGTGCCAGCAGCGGAGACGGAGATACGCAGTATTTT.

The chain couples TRBV30 to TRBJ2-3, with 7 bases that match TRBD2. This CDR3 region has 13 residues. Germline CDR1 GTSNPN, CDR2 SVGIG (reference sequence). With V trimmed by 3 bases and J by 6 bases, 6 bases remained unmatched. CDR3 in DNA: TGTGCCTGGAGGTGGGGGGGAACGGATACGCAGTATTTT. Its protein product is CAWRWGGTDTQYF.

This clonotype occurred many times. The gene calls are TRBV6-5 and TRBJ1-1; D not certain. V lost 2 bases and J 5 bases, leaving 18 bases between the germline ends. CDR3 size: 16 residues. The germline CDR1 and CDR2 sequences are MNHEY and SVGAGI. The CDR3 coding sequence is TGTGCCAGCAGTTACGCCAACGTACCGGGGTGGACTGAAGCTTTCTTT. Translation gives CASSYANVPGWTEAFF.

V gene TRBV10-3 combines with J gene TRBJ1-2, with a tentative D call TRBD1 (5 bases). With 3 bases removed from V and 5 bases from J, the gap between germline ends came to 10 bases. CDR3 length: 13 amino acids. CDR1 is ENHRY and CDR2 is SYGVKD in the germline V gene. DNA of the CDR3: TGTGCCATCAGTGATTCAGGGAAGTATGGCTACACCTTC. It codes for CAISDSGKYGYTF.

This clonotype was recorded many times. In nucleotides, the CDR3 is TGCGCCAGCAGCTTGGGGCAGGGTAATGAAGCTTTCTTT. It is translated as CASSLGQGNEAFF. The chain is built from TRBV5-1 and TRBJ1-1, with D perhaps matching TRBD1 (5 bases). CDR1 and CDR2 from the germline V gene are SGHRS and YFSETQ. V was clipped by 0 bases and J by 7 bases, with 10 bases between them. The CDR3 consists of 13 residues.

This clonotype was seen only a few times. This chain connects TRBV3-1 to TRBJ2-4; D not resolved. Germline V gene sequence: CDR1 LGHDT, CDR2 YNNKEL (reference sequence). This CDR3 is built from 15 residues. V shed 4 bases and J shed 8 bases, with 18 bases lying between them. Here the CDR3 reads CASSREDVLGDIQYF. CDR3 DNA sequence: TGTGCCAGCAGCCGAGAGGACGTCCTTGGGGACATTCAGTACTTC.

The chain combines TRBV7-8 with TRBJ1-1; D is undetermined. This CDR3 has 15 residues. The germline V gene has CDR1 SGHVS and CDR2 FQNEAQ. The V end was cut by 2 bases, the J end by 13 bases, with 23 bases between. The CDR3 coding sequence is TGTGCCAGCAGCTTATCTTCCAGCCAGGTTATTACCTATTTCTTT. It translates to CASSLSSSQVITYFF.

The genes are TRBV5-1 and TRBJ2-1, with TRBD2 matching over 9 bases. CDR1 is SGHRS and CDR2 is YFSETQ in the germline V gene. The CDR3 extends over 16 amino acids. V gave up 5 bases and J gave up 0 bases; unmatched junction bases: 6. CDR3 nucleotide sequence: TGCGCCAGCAGTCTGGCTAGCGGGACCTCCTACAATGAGCAGTTCTTC. This codes for CASSLASGTSYNEQFF.

This clonotype has just a few counts. V gene TRBV5-4 combines with J gene TRBJ1-1; D gene ambiguous. V was pared by 3 bases and J by 3 bases, with 12 bases between. Germline loops: CDR1 SGHNT, CDR2 YYREEE (reference sequence). This CDR3 spans 14 amino acids. The CDR3 DNA is TGTGCCAGCAGCTCCGGAGATCTGGACACTGAAGCTTTCTTT. This codes for CASSSGDLDTEAFF.

This clonotype came up many times. CDR3 sequence: CASSEGPAGANVLTF. CDR3 DNA: TGTGCCAGCAGCGAGGGCCCAGCTGGGGCCAACGTCCTGACTTTC. The chain combines TRBV4-2 with TRBJ2-6, with a possible D match to TRBD2 (5 bases). Germline CDR1 LGHNA, CDR2 YNFKEQ. The V end was cut by 5 bases, the J end by 2 bases, with 10 bases between. The CDR3 consists of 15 residues.

This clonotype has ten or more counts. This sequence joins TRBV12-3 or TRBV12-4 and TRBJ1-1, with 8 bases that match TRBD1. This CDR3 contains 16 residues. V shed 3 bases, J shed 1 base, and the junction held 7 bases outside the gene matches. The CDR3 loop reads CASSFWAGGTNTEAFF. DNA for the CDR3: TGTGCCAGCAGTTTTTGGGCAGGGGGCACGAACACTGAAGCTTTCTTT.

At least ten counts were recorded for this clonotype. The rearrangement links TRBV29-1 to TRBJ2-2; the D call may be TRBD1 or TRBD2 (5 bases each). V was cut by 0 bases and J by 2 bases, with 13 bases left in between. The CDR3 is made up of 16 amino acids. The germline V gene encodes CDR1 SQVTM and CDR2 ANQGSEA. The CDR3 loop reads CSVEDLTGPNTGELFF. CDR3 DNA: TGCAGCGTTGAAGATCTGACGGGGCCAAACACCGGGGAGCTGTTTTTT.